This record covers a single T cell receptor beta chain. As yet, its antigen is unknown. At one end, the junction sequence differs from germline, possibly due to a read error. The CDR3 length is 17 residues. Germline V gene sequence: CDR1 LGHNA, CDR2 YSLEER. Data came from immunoSEQ multiplex PCR; TCRdb stores just in-frame clones and leaves some out. The data show 37,000 or so clones, approximately 80% seen once. These data originate in a study of STAT5B mutations in CD4+ large granular lymphocyte leukemia. Study findings and constraints: Top patient clones used TRBV06 genes more often: 8/27 versus 2/35 in controls. No patients shared main leukemic clonotypes, though about 25% appeared at low frequency elsewhere.

The sequenced sample consisted of CD4+ T cells from blood buffy coats. The rearrangement links TRBV4-3 to TRBJ2-2; TRBD2 matches 8 bases. The sequence came from a human donor in good health. The CDR3 DNA sequence: TGCGCCAGCAGCGAAGAACACGGGAGGGCCGGCACCGGGGAGCTGTTTTTT. It yields the protein CASSEEHGRAGTGELFF.